The clone carrying this TCR beta chain was counted a few times. The antigen remains unidentified. This PCR relied on a set of 60 Vbeta primers and 13 Jbeta primers. Sequencing used immunoSEQ multiplex PCR; TCRdb keeps in-frame clones, though not all of them. The repertoire holds more than 90,000 clones, with roughly 74% as singletons. Germline lookup yields CDR1 LNHNV and CDR2 YYDKDF (reference sequence). The CDR3 totals 14 residues. V gave up 0 bases and J gave up 7 bases, with 12 bases separating them. The source of the sample is a study of cytomegalovirus exposure and HLA in healthy donors. Study-wide results and limits: The classifier was said to identify cytomegalovirus status with high specificity and sensitivity. The presence/absence work took it that sequencing depth was about the same across donors.

The sequence derives from a woman aged 25 to 45 in good health and CMV-seronegative. Sequenced input: PBMCs. The chain couples TRBV15 to TRBJ2-5; D might be TRBD1 (6 bases). CDR3 region: CATSRDRGRTTQYF. The CDR3 DNA is TGTGCCACCAGCAGAGACAGGGGCAGGACGACCCAGTACTTC.